This entry lists 10 T cell receptor beta chains sequenced from one sample in a study of blood T cells in healthy people across ages. Primed by a sample-barcoded 5' primer and a J-beta primer mix, a second PCR proceeded for about 6 to 12 cycles. Each CDR3 protein gets one entry after TCRdb re-called the 5' RACE reads with MiXCR. The profile covers 1.5 million to 2 million distinct CDR3 sequences, with roughly 30% appearing a single time and 7.7% taken by the ten largest. The sequenced material came from blood. These receptor sequences come from a woman aged 25-40 years in good health.

The chain carries TRBV6-5 and TRBJ2-7, with unresolved D. Germline assignment: CDR1 MNHEY and CDR2 SVGAGI. V shed 0 bases and J shed 1 base, with 13 bases lying between them. The CDR3 is made up of 16 amino acids. CDR3 in amino acids: CASSYSVPQRSYEQYF. DNA for the CDR3: TGTGCCAGCAGTTACTCGGTTCCCCAACGATCCTACGAGCAGTACTTC.

The chain recombines TRBV29-1 with TRBJ2-1; D is possibly TRBD1 (6 bases). The CDR3 length is 13 residues. Germline V gene lookup returns CDR1 SQVTM and CDR2 ANQGSEA. V lost 2 bases, J lost 8 bases, and 13 bases lay in between. The CDR3 coding sequence is TGCAGCGTTGAAAGACTCGAGGGGGATGAGCAGTTCTTC. Its translation is CSVERLEGDEQFF.

The chain is built from TRBV2 and TRBJ2-2; the D is unclear. The germline gives CDR1 SNHLY, CDR2 FYNNEI. Deletions cut 3 bases from V and 0 bases from J, with 5 bases between. The CDR3 consists of 14 residues. The CDR3 sequence is CASSEKSNTGELFF. The CDR3 region has the DNA TGTGCCAGCAGTGAGAAGTCGAACACCGGGGAGCTGTTTTTT. The variable domain in full, completed from reference TRBV2 and TRBJ2-2, reads EPEVTQTPSHQVTQMGQEVILRCVPISNHLYFYWYRQILGQKVEFLVSFYNNEISEKSEIFDDQFSVERPDGSNFTLKIRSTKLEDSAMYFCASSEKSNTGELFFGEGSRLTVL.

This clonotype was counted at least ten times. This chain uses TRBV12-3 or TRBV12-4 with TRBJ2-1; the D gene could be TRBD1 or TRBD2 (5 bases each). There are 15 residues in the CDR3. V was trimmed by 6 bases and J by 9 bases, leaving 21 bases between them. This CDR3 reads CASRPTDGAFGEQFF. The CDR3 bases are TGTGCCAGCAGGCCTACCGACGGGGCCTTTGGTGAGCAGTTCTTC.

The V gene is TRBV5-1, the J gene TRBJ2-3; no firm D call. This CDR3 is 15 amino acids long. Trimming shortened V by 2 bases and J by 3 bases, and 13 bases separated the two germline ends. Germline V CDR1 and CDR2: SGHRS, YFSETQ. The CDR3 nucleotides read TGCGCCAGCAGCTTAAGTTTATTCCCTACAGATACGCAGTATTTT. It encodes CASSLSLFPTDTQYF. The full variable domain, rest sourced from reference TRBV5-1 and TRBJ2-3, is KAGVTQTPRYLIKTRGQQVTLSCSPISGHRSVSWYQQTPGQGLQFLFEYFSETQRNKGNFPGRFSGRQFSNSRSEMNVSTLELGDSALYLCASSLSLFPTDTQYFGPGTRLTVL.

V and J are TRBV20-1 and TRBJ2-1; a possible D gene is TRBD2 (6 bases). Germline assignment: CDR1 DFQATT and CDR2 SNEGSKA (reference sequence). The CDR3 has 13 residues. The V and J ends lost 2 bases and 5 bases respectively, with 10 bases between them. The CDR3 region has the DNA TGCAGTGCTAGATCGGGGGAACACAATGAGCAGTTCTTC. Its translation: CSARSGEHNEQFF.

A few counts support this clonotype. Given a much more abundant clone one base away, this may be a read error. The chain employs TRBV6-1 and TRBJ2-4, with a weak D call TRBD1 (6 bases). From germline, CDR1 is MNHNS and CDR2 SASEGT. The CDR3 has 14 amino acids. The V gene lost 10 bases and the J gene lost 13 bases, with 26 bases spanning the gap. Written as DNA, the CDR3 is TGTGCCACTCAAACAGGGTCGGCTGGCTACAAGCAGTACTTC. It specifies CATQTGSAGYKQYF.

This clonotype was counted a few times. This sequence joins TRBV28 and TRBJ2-7; maybe TRBD2 (5 bases). The length of the CDR3 is 15 residues. Germline V CDR1 and CDR2: MDHEN, SYDVKM. Trimming cost V 5 bases and J 3 bases, with 17 bases left between them. CDR3 in DNA: TGTGCCAGCAGTGTCCCTGTCGGACTCAACTACGAGCAGTACTTC. This encodes CASSVPVGLNYEQYF.

As concerns this clonotype: A read error may account for a junction end that differs from germline. The chain links TRBV12-3 or TRBV12-4 to TRBJ1-5; 9 bases are shared with TRBD1. This CDR3 comprises 16 residues. In DNA, the CDR3 is TGTGCCAGCAATTTAGTCAGCACAGGGGGCGATCAGCCCCAGCATTTT. This sequence encodes CASNLVSTGGDQPQHF.

J is TRBJ2-1 and V is TRBV7-6; 7 bases map to TRBD2. In germline, CDR1 is SGHVS, CDR2 FNYEAQ. Trimming cost V 2 bases and J 5 bases; bases outside gene matches: 6. The CDR3 extends over 15 amino acids. CDR3 DNA sequence: TGTGCCAGCAGCTTATATGGCGGGAGAGACAATGAGCAGTTCTTC. Its protein is CASSLYGGRDNEQFF.